A single sample is the source of the 9 T cell receptor beta chains below, sequenced in a study of T cells in Graves' hyperthyroidism and ophthalmopathy. Template material for amplifying TCR beta CDR3 regions consisted of RNA transcripts. The TCR CDR3 was amplified in a first-round RT-PCR using the HTBI primer set. A single record per CDR3 protein comes from TCRdb applying MiXCR to the multiplex PCR reads. The sample lists some 800,000 distinct CDR3 sequences, roughly 40% occurring once. Sample: blood. Every receptor here comes from a man aged 18 to 29 with Graves' hyperthyroidism.

This clonotype was counted many times. The chain combines TRBV10-2 with TRBJ1-1; D unresolved. Germline V gene lookup returns CDR1 WSHSY and CDR2 SAAADI. This CDR3 contains 17 residues. Trimming removed 2 bases at V and 1 base at J, with 17 bases between. CDR3 in amino acids: CASSETTPVRRNTEAFF. For the CDR3, the DNA is TGCGCCAGCAGTGAGACTACTCCTGTGAGGCGGAACACTGAAGCTTTCTTT.

This clonotype was counted only a few times. The chain uses TRBV3-1 and TRBJ1-1; no reliable D call. Trimming removed 4 bases from V and 6 bases from J, with 18 bases in between. The CDR3 has 15 residues. Germline V CDR1 and CDR2: LGHDT, YNNKEL (reference sequence). Here the CDR3 reads CASSRPDGGRAEAFF. The CDR3 nucleotides read TGTGCCAGCAGCCGTCCGGACGGAGGGAGGGCTGAAGCTTTCTTT.

This clonotype was seen ten or more times. J is TRBJ1-2 and V is TRBV7-9; D is uncertain. Trimming cost V 5 bases and J 6 bases, with 19 bases left between them. The germline V gene has CDR1 SEHNR and CDR2 FQNEAQ (reference sequence). The CDR3 runs to 15 residues. CDR3 DNA sequence: TGTGCCAGCAGCCCCCCAGTCCTAACCCTGGATGGCTACACCTTC. Its translation is CASSPPVLTLDGYTF. Based on the CDR3 plus reference TRBV7-9 and TRBJ1-2, the full variable domain is DTGVSQNPRHKITKRGQNVTFRCDPISEHNRLYWYRQTLGQGPEFLTYFQNEAQLEKSRLLSDRFSAERPKGSFSTLEIQRTEQGDSAMYLCASSPPVLTLDGYTFGSGTRLTVV.

Remarks on this clonotype: The conserved phenylalanine or tryptophan is not found at the CDR3 terminus, so this likely reflects a read error. DNA of the CDR3: TGTGCCAGCAGTGAATGGTGGGGTCAGCCCCAGCATCTT. Its protein product is CASSEWWGQPQHL. This chain connects TRBV10-2 to TRBJ1-5; D not certain. CDR1 is WSHSY and CDR2 is SAAADI in the germline V gene. CDR3 length: 13 amino acids.

This sequence joins TRBV5-1 and TRBJ2-7; 9 bases are shared with TRBD1. The CDR3 is 15 residues long. V shed 2 bases and J 1 base; nucleotides not matched to a gene: 4. Germline assignment: CDR1 SGHRS and CDR2 YFSETQ. CDR3: CASSLSGTGSYEQYF. The CDR3 nucleotides are TGCGCCAGCAGCTTATCCGGGACAGGGTCCTACGAGCAGTACTTC. The full variable domain, completed using reference TRBV5-1 and TRBJ2-7, is KAGVTQTPRYLIKTRGQQVTLSCSPISGHRSVSWYQQTPGQGLQFLFEYFSETQRNKGNFPGRFSGRQFSNSRSEMNVSTLELGDSALYLCASSLSGTGSYEQYFGPGTRLTVT.

This clonotype was seen at least ten times. The chain employs TRBV29-1 and TRBJ1-1; no firm D call. The germline V and J ends were trimmed by 7 bases and 6 bases, with 9 bases remaining between them. This CDR3 contains 10 residues. Germline V gene sequence: CDR1 SQVTM, CDR2 ANQGSEA. CDR3: CSGRGSEAFF. In DNA form, the CDR3 reads TGCAGCGGGCGAGGTTCTGAAGCTTTCTTT.

The CDR3 here is CASSQDLAYEQYF. CDR3 in DNA: TGTGCCAGCAGCCAAGACCTAGCCTACGAGCAGTACTTC. The chain recombines TRBV4-2 with TRBJ2-7; D uncertain. CDR1 and CDR2 from the germline V gene are LGHNA and YNFKEQ. The CDR3 loop spans 13 amino acids. Trimming left V 0 bases short and J 2 bases short, with 5 bases between.

This clonotype was seen ten or more times. This chain uses TRBV9 with TRBJ1-2; D may be TRBD1 (5 bases). Germline V gene sequence: CDR1 SGDLS, CDR2 YYNGEE. This CDR3 region has 13 residues. V gave up 4 bases and J gave up 8 bases, with 15 bases separating them. CDR3 in DNA: TGTGCCAGCAGCTCCTGGGGGTCAAGCGGCTACACCTTC. Protein sequence: CASSSWGSSGYTF.

V usage is TRBV4-1 and J usage is TRBJ1-5; D unclear. The CDR3 covers 14 residues. V dropped 4 bases and J dropped 7 bases, with 14 bases sitting between them. Germline V gene lookup returns CDR1 MGHRA and CDR2 YSYEKL. DNA for the CDR3: TGCGCCAGCAGCCCTGCTGATATCGGGCAGCCCCAGCATTTT. This encodes CASSPADIGQPQHF.